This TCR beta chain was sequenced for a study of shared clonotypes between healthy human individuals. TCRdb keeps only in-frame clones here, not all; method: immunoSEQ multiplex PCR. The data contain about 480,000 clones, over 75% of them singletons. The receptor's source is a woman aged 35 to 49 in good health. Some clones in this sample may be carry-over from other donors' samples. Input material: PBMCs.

CDR3 nucleotides: TGTGCCAGCTCACCCTTGGTAGCAAGCTCTGGAAACACCATATATTTT. Amino acids: CASSPLVASSGNTIYF. The chain uses TRBV18 and TRBJ1-3; D is ambiguous. Germline V gives CDR1 KGHSH, CDR2 LQKENI. V was trimmed by 3 bases and J by 0 bases, leaving 12 bases between them. This CDR3 comprises 16 residues.